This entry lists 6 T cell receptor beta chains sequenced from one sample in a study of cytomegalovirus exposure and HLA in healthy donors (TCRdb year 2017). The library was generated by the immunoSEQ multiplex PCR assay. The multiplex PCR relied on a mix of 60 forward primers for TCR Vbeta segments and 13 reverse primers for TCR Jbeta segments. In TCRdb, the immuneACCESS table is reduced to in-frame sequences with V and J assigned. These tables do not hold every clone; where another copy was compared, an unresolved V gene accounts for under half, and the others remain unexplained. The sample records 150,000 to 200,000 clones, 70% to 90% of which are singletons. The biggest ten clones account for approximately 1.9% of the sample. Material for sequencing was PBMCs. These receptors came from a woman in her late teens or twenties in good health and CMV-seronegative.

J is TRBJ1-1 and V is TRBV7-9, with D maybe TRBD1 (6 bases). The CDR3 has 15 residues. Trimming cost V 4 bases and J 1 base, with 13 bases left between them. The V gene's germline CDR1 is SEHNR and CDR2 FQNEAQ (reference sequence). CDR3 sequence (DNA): TGTGCCAGCAGCTCTGTTGGCAGGGGGAACACTGAAGCTTTCTTT. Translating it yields CASSSVGRGNTEAFF.

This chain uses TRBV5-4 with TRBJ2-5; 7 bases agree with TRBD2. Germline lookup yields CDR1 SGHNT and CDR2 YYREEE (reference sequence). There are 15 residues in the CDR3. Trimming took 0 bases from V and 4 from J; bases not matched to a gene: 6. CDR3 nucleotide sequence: TGTGCCAGCAGCTTGGGCCTAGCGGTCCGAGAGACCCAGTACTTC. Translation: CASSLGLAVRETQYF.

CDR3 DNA sequence: TGTGCCAGCAGCTTAGTGGGGGGGCCCCAGCATTTT. This translates into CASSLVGGPQHF. The rearrangement joins TRBV11-2 to TRBJ1-5; the D gene is possibly TRBD1 (5 bases). This CDR3 contains 12 residues. V lost 1 base, J lost 9 bases, and 7 bases lay in between. Germline assignment: CDR1 SGHAT and CDR2 FQNNGV.

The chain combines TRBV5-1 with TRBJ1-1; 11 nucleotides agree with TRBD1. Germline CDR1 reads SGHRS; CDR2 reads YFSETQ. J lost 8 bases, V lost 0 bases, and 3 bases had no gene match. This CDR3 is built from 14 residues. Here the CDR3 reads CASSLGGQGGEAFF. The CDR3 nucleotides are TGCGCCAGCAGCTTGGGGGGACAGGGGGGCGAAGCTTTCTTT.

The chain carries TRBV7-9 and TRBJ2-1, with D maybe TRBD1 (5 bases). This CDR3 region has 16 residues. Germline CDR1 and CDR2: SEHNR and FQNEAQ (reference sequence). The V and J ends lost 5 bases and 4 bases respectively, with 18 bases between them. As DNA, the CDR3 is TGTGCCAGCAGCACGACGACAGAGCTCCAATACAATGAGCAGTTCTTC. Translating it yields CASSTTTELQYNEQFF.

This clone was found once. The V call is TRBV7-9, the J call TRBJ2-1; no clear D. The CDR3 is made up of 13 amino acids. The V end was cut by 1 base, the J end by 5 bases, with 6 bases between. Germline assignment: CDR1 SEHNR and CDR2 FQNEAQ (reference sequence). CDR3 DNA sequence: TGTGCCAGCAGCTTAGGACTCCACAATGAGCAGTTCTTC. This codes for CASSLGLHNEQFF. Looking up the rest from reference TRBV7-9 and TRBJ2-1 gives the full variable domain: DTGVSQNPRHKITKRGQNVTFRCDPISEHNRLYWYRQTLGQGPEFLTYFQNEAQLEKSRLLSDRFSAERPKGSFSTLEIQRTEQGDSAMYLCASSLGLHNEQFFGPGTRLTVL.